This is a list of T cell receptor beta chains from one sample in a study of T cells after posttransplantation cyclophosphamide. Data came from immunoSEQ multiplex PCR; TCRdb stores just in-frame clones and leaves some out. The data contain 25,000 to 30,000 clones, 75% to 90% of them singletons. Sequencing was performed on PBMCs. The source is a middle-aged man. Each CDR3 is given with its conserved first and last residue. The D gene is left open where the match is weak. The size entry is marked missing in some rows and otherwise reads once, few, many or a size class.

J,V,size,D,CDR3,DNA
TRBJ2-3,TRBV5-1,once,TRBD2,CASSLAGGRIYTQYF,TGCGCCAGCAGCCTAGCGGGGGGCAGAATCTATACGCAGTATTTT
TRBJ1-6,TRBV30,NA,NA,CAWSVRQGIGSPLHF,TGTGCCTGGAGTGTACGTCAGGGGATAGGTTCACCCCTCCACTTT
TRBJ1-1,TRBV18,NA,TRBD1,CASSGYRGMNTEAFF,TGTGCCAGCTCAGGGTACAGGGGAATGAACACTGAAGCTTTCTTT
TRBJ2-3,TRBV15,NA,NA,CATSRGARTDTQYF,TGTGCCACCAGCAGAGGGGCCCGCACAGATACGCAGTATTTT
TRBJ2-7,TRBV27,NA,NA,CASSIAGVSYEQYF,TGTGCCAGCAGTATAGCCGGGGTCTCCTACGAGCAGTACTTC
TRBJ2-3,TRBV2,NA,NA,CASSADAGLPDTQYF,TGTGCCAGCAGCGCCGATGCGGGACTGCCGGATACGCAGTATTTT
TRBJ1-5,TRBV19,NA,NA,CASSGHFGGAGNQPQHF,TGTGCCAGTTCGGGACATTTCGGCGGTGCAGGCAATCAGCCCCAGCATTTT
TRBJ1-5,TRBV10-2,NA,NA,CASTGQFNQPQHF,TGCGCCAGCACCGGACAGTTCAATCAGCCCCAGCATTTT
TRBJ2-3,TRBV29-1,NA,NA,CSVEGVRGYASTDTQYF,TGCAGCGTTGAAGGGGTACGGGGGTACGCTAGCACAGATACGCAGTATTTT
TRBJ1-2,TRBV4-3,NA,TRBD1,CASRHTGAPNSLYGYTF,TGCGCCAGCAGACATACAGGGGCCCCCAACTCCCTCTATGGCTACACCTTC
TRBJ2-1,TRBV30,NA,NA,CAWSVRGSIGNEQFF,TGTGCCTGGAGTGTACGAGGGTCCATTGGGAATGAGCAGTTCTTC
TRBJ1-1,TRBV30,NA,TRBD1,CALNRGGRTEAFF,TGTGCCTTAAACAGGGGAGGACGGACTGAAGCTTTCTTT
TRBJ1-5,TRBV5-6,NA,TRBD1,CASSLGDRGNQPQHF,TGTGCCAGCAGCTTAGGGGACAGGGGGAATCAGCCCCAGCATTTT
TRBJ1-1,TRBV5-8,NA,TRBD1,CASRSYRGEKPEAFF,TGTGCCAGCAGATCGTACAGGGGAGAGAAACCTGAAGCTTTCTTT
TRBJ2-2,TRBV6-4,NA,NA,CASRPSLTGELFF,TGTGCCAGCAGGCCTTCTCTTACTGGGGAGCTGTTTTTT
TRBJ2-1,TRBV7-6,NA,NA,CASSPHPTSYNEQFF,TGTGCCAGCAGCCCTCACCCGACTAGCTACAATGAGCAGTTCTTC
TRBJ2-3,TRBV7-6,NA,TRBD2,CASTLSGGTDTQYF,TGTGCCAGCACCCTAAGCGGGGGGACAGATACGCAGTATTTT
TRBJ2-7,TRBV5-6,NA,NA,CASSRTRSGGHEQYF,TGTGCCAGCAGCCGTACTCGATCTGGGGGCCACGAGCAGTACTTC
TRBJ1-6,TRBV6-6,few,NA,CASSSPENSPLHF,TGTGCCAGCAGTTCGCCCGAGAATTCACCCCTCCACTTT
TRBJ1-3,TRBV7-2,NA,NA,CASSLGGQQARNTIYF,TGTGCCAGCAGCTTAGGGGGCCAACAGGCCCGAAACACCATATATTTT
TRBJ2-5,TRBV9,NA,TRBD1,CASSVRDRVETQYF,TGTGCCAGCAGCGTTCGGGACAGGGTAGAGACCCAGTACTTC
TRBJ1-2,TRBV19,NA,TRBD1,CASSMLMGQPNYGYTF,TGTGCCAGTAGTATGCTTATGGGACAGCCTAACTATGGCTACACCTTC
TRBJ2-1,TRBV6-1,once,NA,CASSDGTTSYNEQFF,TGTGCCAGCAGTGACGGGACAACGTCCTACAATGAGCAGTTCTTC
TRBJ1-2,TRBV5-1,NA,TRBD1,CASSQDRDQGGYTF,TGCGCCAGCAGCCAAGACAGGGACCAAGGGGGCTACACCTTC
TRBJ2-3,TRBV7-2,NA,NA,CASSPIPRDTQYF,TGTGCCAGCAGCCCGATCCCTAGAGATACGCAGTATTTT
TRBJ1-1,TRBV20-1,NA,NA,CSARDELAFF,TGCAGTGCTAGAGATGAGTTAGCTTTCTTT
TRBJ2-1,TRBV9,NA,TRBD2,CASSPGLAGYEQFF,TGTGCCAGCAGCCCGGGACTAGCGGGTTATGAGCAGTTCTTC
TRBJ2-5,TRBV2,NA,TRBD2,CASSVGTSGETQYF,TGTGCCAGCAGTGTGGGGACTAGTGGAGAGACCCAGTACTTC
TRBJ2-7,TRBV6-5,NA,NA,CASSASRGTYEQYF,TGTGCCAGCAGCGCGAGTAGAGGCACCTACGAGCAGTACTTC
TRBJ2-7,TRBV11-2,NA,NA,CASSLFPDYSSYEQYF,TGTGCCAGCAGCTTATTCCCGGATTACAGCTCCTACGAGCAGTACTTC
TRBJ1-1,TRBV27,NA,NA,CASRRFASLMNTEAFF,TGTGCCAGCCGAAGATTCGCGAGCTTAATGAACACTGAAGCTTTCTTT
TRBJ2-7,TRBV5-4,few,TRBD2,CASSSASGSYEQYF,TGTGCCAGCAGCTCGGCTAGCGGGTCCTACGAGCAGTACTTC
TRBJ2-1,TRBV5-8,NA,NA,CASSFYGENSYNEQFF,TGTGCCAGCAGCTTCTACGGGGAAAACTCCTACAATGAGCAGTTCTTC
TRBJ2-3,TRBV7-9,NA,NA,CASSFLDGLGGTQYF,TGTGCCAGCAGCTTTCTGGACGGTCTCGGGGGAACGCAGTATTTT
TRBJ1-1,TRBV7-9,few,TRBD1,CASSRHEGTGRHTEAFF,TGTGCCAGCAGCCGACACGAAGGGACAGGGAGGCACACTGAAGCTTTCTTT
TRBJ2-3,TRBV7-3,NA,TRBD1,CASSRTGGSTDTQYF,TGTGCCAGCAGTCGGACAGGGGGTAGCACAGATACGCAGTATTTT
TRBJ2-7,TRBV4-1,NA,TRBD1,CASSPLPTGGPYEQYF,TGCGCCAGCAGCCCTCTCCCAACAGGGGGCCCCTACGAGCAGTACTTC
TRBJ2-2,TRBV2,NA,TRBD2,CASSESSGRYTGELFF,TGTGCCAGCAGTGAAAGTAGCGGGAGATACACCGGGGAGCTGTTTTTT
TRBJ1-3,TRBV23-1,few,TRBD1,CASSQYVTGKGDGNTIYF,TGCGCCAGCAGTCAATACGTGACAGGGAAAGGTGACGGAAACACCATATATTTT
TRBJ2-2,TRBV23-1,NA,TRBD1,CASSHGPGQADTGELFF,TGCGCCAGCAGTCATGGACCGGGACAGGCAGACACCGGGGAGCTGTTTTTT
TRBJ2-7,TRBV27,NA,TRBD2,CASSLTGASGIAYEQYF,TGTGCCAGCAGTTTAACCGGGGCTAGCGGGATTGCCTACGAGCAGTACTTC
TRBJ2-7,TRBV11-3,NA,NA,CASSLLTGGAREQYF,TGTGCCAGCAGCTTGCTTACAGGAGGGGCGCGGGAGCAGTACTTC
TRBJ2-7,TRBV6-1,once,TRBD2,CASSNAGVTYEQYF,TGTGCCAGCTCGAATGCGGGAGTAACCTACGAGCAGTACTTC
TRBJ2-7,TRBV19,NA,NA,CASSMQGGTYEQYF,TGTGCCAGTAGTATGCAGGGGGGCACCTACGAGCAGTACTTC
TRBJ2-1,TRBV5-4,NA,NA,CASSPGGTPSYNEQFF,TGTGCCAGCAGCCCTGGGGGGACCCCTTCCTACAATGAGCAGTTCTTC
TRBJ1-5,TRBV6-6,once,NA,CASSYYGSQPQHF,TGTGCCAGCAGTTACTACGGTTCCCAGCCCCAGCATTTT
TRBJ2-2,TRBV6-6,once,NA,CASNGRATNTGELFF,TGTGCCAGCAACGGGCGGGCCACGAACACCGGGGAGCTGTTTTTT
TRBJ2-5,TRBV5-8,NA,NA,CASSFTRETQYF,TGTGCCAGCAGCTTCACGAGGGAGACCCAGTACTTC
TRBJ1-5,TRBV28,NA,NA,CASSLIVEGYSNQPQHF,TGTGCCAGCAGTTTGATTGTGGAGGGGTATAGCAATCAGCCCCAGCATTTT
TRBJ1-2,TRBV11-2,NA,NA,CASSTVRGRDYGYTF,TGTGCCAGCAGCACCGTCCGGGGTAGGGACTATGGCTACACCTTC
TRBJ1-2,TRBV28,once,TRBD1,CASSPAGTDIWARSNYGYTF,TGTGCCAGCAGCCCTGCCGGGACAGACATATGGGCGAGGTCTAACTATGGCTACACCTTC